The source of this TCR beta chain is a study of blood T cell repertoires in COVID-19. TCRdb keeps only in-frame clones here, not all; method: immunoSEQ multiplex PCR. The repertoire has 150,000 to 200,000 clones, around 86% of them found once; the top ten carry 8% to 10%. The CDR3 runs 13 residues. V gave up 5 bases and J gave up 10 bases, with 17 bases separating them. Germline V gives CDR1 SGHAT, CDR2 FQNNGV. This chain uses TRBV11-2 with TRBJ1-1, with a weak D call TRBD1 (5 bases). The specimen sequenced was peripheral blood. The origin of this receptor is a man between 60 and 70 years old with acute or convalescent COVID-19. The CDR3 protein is CASSPGPRDSAFF. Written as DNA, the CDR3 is TGTGCCAGCAGCCCAGGGCCCCGTGATTCAGCTTTCTTT.